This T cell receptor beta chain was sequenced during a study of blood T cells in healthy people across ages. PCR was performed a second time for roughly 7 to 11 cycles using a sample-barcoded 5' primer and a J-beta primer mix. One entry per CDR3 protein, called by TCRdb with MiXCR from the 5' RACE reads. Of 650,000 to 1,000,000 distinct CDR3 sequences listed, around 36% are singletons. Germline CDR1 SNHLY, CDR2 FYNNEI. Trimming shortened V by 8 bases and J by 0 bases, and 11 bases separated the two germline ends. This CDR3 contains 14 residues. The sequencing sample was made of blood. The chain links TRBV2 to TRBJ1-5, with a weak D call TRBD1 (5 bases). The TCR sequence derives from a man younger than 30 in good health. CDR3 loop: CASQGGTSNQPQHF. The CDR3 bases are TGTGCCAGCCAGGGTGGTACTAGCAATCAGCCCCAGCATTTT.